The T cell receptor beta chain under discussion was sequenced for a study of chemoradiotherapy in HPV16-positive cancers. The CDR3 is made up of 16 amino acids. The V gene lost 2 bases and the J gene lost 3 bases, with 17 bases spanning the gap. Germline V lookup: CDR1 MNHEY, CDR2 SMNVEV (reference sequence). Sequencing used immunoSEQ multiplex PCR; TCRdb keeps in-frame clones, though not all of them. The sample includes about 5,500 clones, nearly 80% seen only once; the top ten take about 20%. This TCR derives from a human donor with HPV-associated anogenital cancer. This sample was taken from a patient who underwent chemoradiotherapy. The rearrangement uses TRBV27 and TRBJ2-7; D is possibly TRBD2 (7 bases). The CDR3 DNA sequence: TGTGCCAGCAGTTTAGGGGGGGGGCGGGAGATCTACGAGCAGTACTTC. Protein: CASSLGGGREIYEQYF.